These 9 T cell receptor beta chains share one sample of origin, sequenced in a study of shared clonotypes between healthy human individuals (dated by TCRdb to the early 2020s). The receptor library was made with the immunoSEQ multiplex PCR assay. In its TCRdb copy, this immuneACCESS table keeps in-frame sequences only and misses some clones. Where compared with another copy, unresolved V genes explain less than half of these, and the others have no known cause. Counted in this sample were under 1,100,000 clones; approximately 80% of them appeared once. The ten most abundant clones make up 0.55% to 0.7% of the sample. Sequences were obtained from memory CD4+ T cells from PBMCs. The sample's cell subset or site label, decoded: CD45RA-negative fraction. These receptors all stem from a young man in good health. Some clones in this sample may be carry-over from other donors' samples.

The chain carries TRBV28 and TRBJ2-6; TRBD1 matches 8 bases. This CDR3 has 17 amino acids. V lost 7 bases and J lost 0; bases outside the gene matches: 8. Germline loops: CDR1 MDHEN, CDR2 SYDVKM. CDR3 sequence: CASTSTGEASGANVLTF. CDR3 coding DNA: TGTGCCAGCACCTCGACAGGGGAGGCCTCTGGGGCCAACGTCCTGACTTTC.

This chain uses TRBV5-4 with TRBJ2-3; 13 bases align to TRBD2. This CDR3 has 17 residues. The junction had 8 bases not matched to a gene; V was cut back by 4 bases and J by 3 bases. The germline gives CDR1 SGHNT, CDR2 YYREEE (reference sequence). In nucleotides, the CDR3 is TGTGCCAGCAGCCGACTAGCGGGAGGCGTGGGTACAGATACGCAGTATTTT. Translating gives CASSRLAGGVGTDTQYF.

Details on this clone: The sample has other DNA sequences that encode this CDR3 too. The rearrangement uses TRBV7-2 and TRBJ2-5; 8 bases are a match to TRBD1. V lost 5 bases and J lost 5; bases outside the gene matches: 7. Looked up from germline, CDR1 is SGHTA and CDR2 is FQGNSA. CDR3 length: 14 amino acids. CDR3 bases: TGTGCCAGCAGCAGAGACAGGGGAAGGGAGACCCAGTACTTC. It encodes CASSRDRGRETQYF.

The table lists this clone with a few counts. The gene calls are TRBV10-1 and TRBJ2-7, with TRBD1 matching over 7 bases. Germline-derived CDR1 and CDR2 are WNHNN and SYGVQD (reference sequence). V dropped 6 bases and J dropped 0; count of bases not matched to a gene: 8. The CDR3 is made up of 15 amino acids. CDR3 in amino acids: CASSFGQAVSYEQYF. The CDR3 DNA sequence: TGCGCCAGCAGCTTCGGACAGGCTGTCTCCTACGAGCAGTACTTC.

Many counts were recorded for this clone. This chain links TRBV5-1 with TRBJ2-7, with 11 nucleotides matching TRBD2. The ends lost 0 bases at V and 6 bases at J; junction bases unmatched: 5. From germline, CDR1 is SGHRS and CDR2 YFSETQ. The CDR3 is made up of 15 amino acids. CDR3 DNA sequence: TGCGCCAGCAGCTTGGGACTAGCGGGACTACCCGAGCAGTACTTC. Translating gives CASSLGLAGLPEQYF. Full variable domain (rest looked up from reference TRBV5-1 and TRBJ2-7): KAGVTQTPRYLIKTRGQQVTLSCSPISGHRSVSWYQQTPGQGLQFLFEYFSETQRNKGNFPGRFSGRQFSNSRSEMNVSTLELGDSALYLCASSLGLAGLPEQYFGPGTRLTVT.

The table lists this clone with a few counts. The rearrangement links TRBV7-9 to TRBJ1-6; 7 bases agree with TRBD1. Germline CDR1 SEHNR, CDR2 FQNEAQ (reference sequence). CDR3 length: 15 amino acids. Trimming at V came to 2 bases and at J to 9 bases, leaving 7 bases not matched to a gene. The chain's CDR3 is CASSLIQGGSSPLHF. The CDR3 DNA sequence: TGTGCCAGCAGCTTAATCCAGGGGGGGAGTTCACCCCTCCACTTT.

This clone was detected many times. In the same sample, other DNA sequences code for this CDR3. The chain employs TRBV20-1 and TRBJ2-1; D not resolved. Germline V gives CDR1 DFQATT, CDR2 SNEGSKA (reference sequence). This CDR3 region has 10 residues. Trimming removed 6 bases at V and 4 bases at J, with 4 bases between. The CDR3 spells CSALYNEQFF. In nucleotides, the CDR3 is TGCAGTGCCCTTTACAATGAGCAGTTCTTC.

This clone was seen more than once but under ten times. The chain links TRBV5-1 to TRBJ2-7; 10 bases are shared with TRBD1. After removal of 1 base from V and 4 bases from J, the junction contained 2 bases not matched to a gene. The CDR3 is 14 residues long. The germline V gene encodes CDR1 SGHRS and CDR2 YFSETQ. CDR3 bases: TGCGCCAGCAGCTTGAGACAGGGGGCTTACGAGCAGTACTTC. It is translated as CASSLRQGAYEQYF. The variable domain in full, completed from reference TRBV5-1 and TRBJ2-7, reads KAGVTQTPRYLIKTRGQQVTLSCSPISGHRSVSWYQQTPGQGLQFLFEYFSETQRNKGNFPGRFSGRQFSNSRSEMNVSTLELGDSALYLCASSLRQGAYEQYFGPGTRLTVT.

The chain uses TRBV30 and TRBJ2-3; D call uncertain. The CDR3 length is 12 residues. Germline loops: CDR1 GTSNPN, CDR2 SVGIG (reference sequence). Deletions cut 0 bases from V and 4 bases from J, with 5 bases between. This chain's CDR3 is CAWSVLADTQYF. The CDR3 nucleotides are TGTGCCTGGAGTGTCCTGGCAGATACGCAGTATTTT.